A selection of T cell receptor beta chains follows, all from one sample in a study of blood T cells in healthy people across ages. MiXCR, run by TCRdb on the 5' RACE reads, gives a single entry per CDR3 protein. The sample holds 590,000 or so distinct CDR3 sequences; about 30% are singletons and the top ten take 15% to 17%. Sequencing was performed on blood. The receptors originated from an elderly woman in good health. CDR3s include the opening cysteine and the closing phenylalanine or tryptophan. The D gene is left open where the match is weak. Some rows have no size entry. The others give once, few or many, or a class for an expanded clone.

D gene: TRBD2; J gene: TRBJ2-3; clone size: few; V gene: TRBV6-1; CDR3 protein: CASRDNRGGRTDTQYF; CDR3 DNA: TGTGCCAGCAGAGACAACCGGGGGGGGCGGACAGATACGCAGTATTTT
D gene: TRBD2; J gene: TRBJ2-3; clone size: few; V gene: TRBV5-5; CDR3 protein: CASSSKRGGRTDTQYF; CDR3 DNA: TGTGCCAGCAGCTCCAAGCGGGGGGGTCGCACAGATACGCAGTATTTT
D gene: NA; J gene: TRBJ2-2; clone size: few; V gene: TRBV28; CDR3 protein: CASSLDVGWGMDTGELFF; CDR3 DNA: TGTGCCAGCAGTCTCGATGTGGGGTGGGGAATGGACACCGGGGAGCTGTTTTTT
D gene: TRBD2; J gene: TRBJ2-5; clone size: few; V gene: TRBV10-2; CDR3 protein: CASSDALAGRKETQYF; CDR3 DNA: TGCGCCAGCAGTGATGCCCTAGCGGGGAGAAAAGAGACCCAGTACTTC
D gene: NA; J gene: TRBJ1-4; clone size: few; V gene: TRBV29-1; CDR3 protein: CSVVLVGEKPFF; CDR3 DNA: TGCAGCGTTGTGCTTGTGGGTGAAAAACCGTTTTTT
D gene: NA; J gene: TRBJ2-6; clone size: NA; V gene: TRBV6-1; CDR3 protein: CASSEAGLSGANVLTF; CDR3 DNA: TGTGCCAGCAGTGAAGCTGGGTTGTCCGGGGCCAACGTCCTGACTTTC
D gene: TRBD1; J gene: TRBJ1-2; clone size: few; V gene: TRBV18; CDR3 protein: CASSPRDRDPGGYGYTF; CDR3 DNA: TGTGCCAGCTCACCCCGGGACAGGGACCCAGGGGGCTATGGCTACACCTTC
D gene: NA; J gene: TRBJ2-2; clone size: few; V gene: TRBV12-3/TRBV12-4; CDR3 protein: CASSHRVGNTGELFF; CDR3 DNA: TGTGCCAGCAGTCACAGGGTGGGGAACACCGGGGAGCTGTTTTTT
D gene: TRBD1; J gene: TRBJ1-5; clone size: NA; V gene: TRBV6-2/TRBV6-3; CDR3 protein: CASSSLDRGQPQHF; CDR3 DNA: TGTGCCAGCAGTTCGCTTGACAGGGGTCAGCCCCAGCATTTT
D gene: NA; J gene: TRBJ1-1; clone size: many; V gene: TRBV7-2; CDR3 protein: CASSLGRAVNTEAFF; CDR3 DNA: TGTGCCAGCAGCTTAGGACGAGCGGTGAACACTGAAGCTTTCTTT
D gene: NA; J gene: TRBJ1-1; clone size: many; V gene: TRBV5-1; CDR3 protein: CASSPGHTGEAFF; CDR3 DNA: TGCGCCAGCAGCCCGGGACATACCGGCGAAGCTTTCTTT
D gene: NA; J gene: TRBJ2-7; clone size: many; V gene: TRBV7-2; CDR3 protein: CASSSTSEQYF; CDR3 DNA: TGTGCCAGCAGCTCAACGTCCGAGCAGTACTTC
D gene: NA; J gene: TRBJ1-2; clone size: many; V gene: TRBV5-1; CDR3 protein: CASSATPNYGYTF; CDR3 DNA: TGCGCCAGCAGCGCGACACCTAACTATGGCTACACCTTC
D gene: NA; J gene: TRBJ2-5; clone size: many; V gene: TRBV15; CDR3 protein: CATSRDLDEETQYF; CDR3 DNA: TGTGCCACCAGCAGAGATCTGGATGAGGAGACCCAGTACTTC
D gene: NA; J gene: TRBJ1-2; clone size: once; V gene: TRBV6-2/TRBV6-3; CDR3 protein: CASRSSGFRFGYTF; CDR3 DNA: TGTGCCAGCAGGTCCTCAGGTTTTCGCTTTGGCTACACCTTC
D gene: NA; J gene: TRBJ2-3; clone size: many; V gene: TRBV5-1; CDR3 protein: CASTRDGGGGADTQYF; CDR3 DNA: TGCGCCAGCACCCGAGACGGTGGGGGTGGTGCAGATACGCAGTATTTT
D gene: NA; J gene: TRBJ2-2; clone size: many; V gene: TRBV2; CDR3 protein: CASMIDYSGELFF; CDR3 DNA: TGTGCCAGCATGATAGATTATTCCGGGGAGCTGTTTTTT